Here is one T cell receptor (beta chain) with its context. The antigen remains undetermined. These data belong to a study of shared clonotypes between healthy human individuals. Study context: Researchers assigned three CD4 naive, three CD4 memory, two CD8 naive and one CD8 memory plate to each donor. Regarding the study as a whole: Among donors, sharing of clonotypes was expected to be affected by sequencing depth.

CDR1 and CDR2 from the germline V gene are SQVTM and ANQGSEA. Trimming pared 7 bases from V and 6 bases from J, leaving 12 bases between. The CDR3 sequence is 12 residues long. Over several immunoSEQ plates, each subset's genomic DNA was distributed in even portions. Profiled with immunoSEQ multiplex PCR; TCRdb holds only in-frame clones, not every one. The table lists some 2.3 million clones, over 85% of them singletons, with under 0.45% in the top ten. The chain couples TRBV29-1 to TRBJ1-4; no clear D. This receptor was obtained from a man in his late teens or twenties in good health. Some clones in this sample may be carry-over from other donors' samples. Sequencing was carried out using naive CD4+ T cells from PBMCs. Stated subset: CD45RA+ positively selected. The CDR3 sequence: CSGVVDHEKLFF. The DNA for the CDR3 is TGCAGCGGAGTAGTGGATCATGAAAAACTGTTTTTT.